This TCR beta chain comes out of a study of T-cell memory formation after mild COVID-19. Study outcomes and limitations: The study found contracting CD4+ clones mainly in CM and EM and contracting CD8+ clones in EMRA. Later expanders leaned toward CD4+, whereas clones contracting from day 15 to 85 were balanced CD4/CD8. Memory cells collected pre-infection included some clones that later responded, suggesting cross-reactive memory joined. Second-wave clones peaking on day 37 lacked confirmed SARS-CoV-2 specificity.

TCRdb itself ran the 5' RACE reads through MiXCR, one entry per CDR3 protein. The sample lists a few hundred thousand distinct CDR3 sequences, more than 8% occurring once. Trimming left V 10 bases short and J 3 bases short, with 12 bases between. Germline loops: CDR1 SEHNR, CDR2 FQNEAQ (reference sequence). The CDR3 runs to 12 residues. This clonotype has a handful of counts. Its specificity is not known. The source is a young man who had mild COVID-19 (a few samples of this study predate the infection). Cell type and time point are not known. The chain joins TRBV7-9 to TRBJ1-1; no clear D gene. Specimen: PBMCs or a T cell subset sorted from them (not recorded which). CDR3 loop: CATGRVDTEAFF. In nucleotides, the CDR3 is TGTGCCACCGGGAGGGTTGACACTGAAGCTTTCTTT.